These 25 T cell receptor beta chains originate from one sample sequenced in a study of T cells in women clearing cervical HPV infection. The table came from immunoSEQ multiplex PCR; TCRdb's copy has only in-frame clones and leaves some out. The sample has roughly 23,000 clones; the top ten hold about 9%. Sequencing used blood buffy coat. These receptors all come from a woman aged 18 to 75 with a cervical HPV16 infection that either progressed to CIN3+ or cleared (not recorded which).

Remarks on this clone: The read is 3 residues too short to cover the CDR3 end, so that end is filled in from the germline J gene. The rearrangement joins TRBV7-2 to TRBJ2-3; 8 nucleotides align to TRBD2. The CDR3 runs 15 residues. Germline V CDR1 and CDR2: SGHTA, FQGNSA. The trim removed 5 bases at V and 5 bases at J, leaving 9 bases unmatched. The sequenced part of the CDR3 DNA is TGTGCCAGCAGCAAAGCAGCGGGGGCTGTAGATACG. This gives the protein CASSKAAGAVDT. The whole CDR3 sequence is CASSKAAGAVDTQYF.

The CDR3 bases that were read are TGTGTTAGCAGCTCTACTTACACCGGGGAG. Its protein is CVSSSTYTGE. From start to end, the CDR3 is CVSSSTYTGELFF. The J gene is TRBJ2-2, the V gene TRBV7-7; no definite D call. Sequencing ends 3 residues short of the CDR3 end; the germline J gene provides the rest. Germline V gene lookup returns CDR1 SSHAT and CDR2 FNYEAQ (reference sequence). The CDR3 is made up of 13 amino acids.

Comments on this clone: The read ends 3 residues before the CDR3 terminus; that terminus is restored from the germline J gene. V is TRBV7-8 and J is TRBJ1-4; D not certain. Trimming shortened V by 5 bases and J by 2 bases, and 15 bases separated the two germline ends. Germline-derived CDR1 and CDR2 are SGHVS and FQNEAQ. This CDR3 contains 16 residues. The part of the CDR3 DNA that was read is TGTGCCAGCAGCACTCCCCCTGTTGTCACTAATGAAAAA. Protein: CASSTPPVVTNEK. The full CDR3 protein is CASSTPPVVTNEKLFF.

About this clone: The read is 3 residues too short to cover the CDR3 end, so that end is filled in from the germline J gene. The gene calls are TRBV5-5 and TRBJ1-2, with TRBD1 as a possible D gene (6 bases). The CDR3 extends over 14 amino acids. Per the germline V gene, CDR1 is SGHKS and CDR2 is YYEKEE (reference sequence). Trimming cost V 4 bases and J 7 bases, with 17 bases left between them. The CDR3 bases that were read are TGTGCCAGCAGCCTCCCCAAGGGGGTTCGTGGC. Its protein is CASSLPKGVRG. The CDR3 in full is CASSLPKGVRGYTF.

On this clone itself: The read halts 3 residues ahead of the CDR3 end, with the missing end drawn from the germline J gene. This sequence joins TRBV18 and TRBJ2-7; 13 nucleotides line up with TRBD2. Germline V gene sequence: CDR1 KGHSH, CDR2 LQKENI. J was trimmed by 5 bases and V by 3 bases; bases with no gene match: 1. CDR3 size: 14 residues. The sequenced part of the CDR3 DNA is TGTGCCAGCTCACCGGGACTAGCGGGGAACGAG. It is translated as CASSPGLAGNE. The whole CDR3 sequence reads CASSPGLAGNEQYF.

Comment on this clone: Sequencing ends 3 residues short of the CDR3 end; the germline J gene provides the rest. V usage is TRBV23-1 and J usage is TRBJ1-5; tentative D call: TRBD1 (6 bases). TRBV23-1 is an open reading frame, and its role is uncertain. V lost 7 bases, J lost 4 bases, and 14 bases lay in between. This CDR3 region has 14 residues. Here the CDR3 reads CASTRAGVNQPQHF. The part of the CDR3 DNA that was read is TGCGCCAGCACCCGAGCAGGGGTGAATCAGCCC.

Of note for this clone: The read comes to an end 3 residues before the CDR3 does, leaving the germline J gene to fill in the end. The chain has TRBV19 and TRBJ1-2; tentatively, D is TRBD1 (5 bases). Germline CDR1 reads LNHDA; CDR2 reads SQIVND (reference sequence). With 7 bases removed from V and 7 bases from J, the gap between germline ends came to 22 bases. The CDR3 contains 15 residues. CDR3 amino acids: CASTDPSPGGGGYTF. CDR3 DNA (partial): TGTGCCAGTACCGACCCCAGCCCGGGGGGAGGTGGC.

About this clone itself: The CDR3 end lies 3 residues beyond the end of the read and is filled in from the germline J gene. The rearrangement uses TRBV12-5 and TRBJ2-7; D is perhaps TRBD1 (5 bases). The V and J ends lost 6 bases and 5 bases respectively, with 11 bases between them. The CDR3 sequence is 12 residues long. Germline loops: CDR1 LGHNT, CDR2 FRNRAP. CDR3 region: CASGQGTHEQYF. The CDR3 DNA, read in part, is TGTGCTAGTGGCCAGGGAACGCACGAG.

Turning to this clone: From the germline J gene comes the end of the CDR3, since the read stops 3 residues before it. The chain combines TRBV2 with TRBJ1-1, with TRBD1 as a possible D gene (6 bases). V was cut by 3 bases and J by 1 base, with 18 bases left in between. The CDR3 contains 17 residues. CDR1 is SNHLY and CDR2 is FYNNEI in the germline V gene. The sequenced CDR3 bases are TGTGCCAGCAGTGACCTTCAACAGGGATTTAGGAACACTGAA. Protein product: CASSDLQQGFRNTE. The whole CDR3 protein reads CASSDLQQGFRNTEAFF. The whole variable domain, remainder taken from reference TRBV2 and TRBJ1-1, is EPEVTQTPSHQVTQMGQEVILRCVPISNHLYFYWYRQILGQKVEFLVSFYNNEISEKSEIFDDQFSVERPDGSNFTLKIRSTKLEDSAMYFCASSDLQQGFRNTEAFFGQGTRLTVV.

As concerns this clone: The CDR3 extends 3 residues past the end of the read, so its final part is completed from the germline J gene. The rearrangement links TRBV13 to TRBJ1-1, with 9 positions matching TRBD1. Germline CDR1 PRHDT, CDR2 FYEKMQ (reference sequence). The V and J ends lost 1 base and 2 bases, in that order; junction bases with no gene match: 5. This CDR3 comprises 16 residues. CDR3 amino acids: CASSLALQGANTEAFF. The sequenced CDR3 bases are TGTGCCAGCAGCTTAGCCCTACAGGGGGCTAACACTGAA. Combining the CDR3 with reference TRBV13 and TRBJ1-1 gives the whole variable domain AAGVIQSPRHLIKEKRETATLKCYPIPRHDTVYWYQQGPGQDPQFLISFYEKMQSDKGSIPDRFSAQQFSDYHSELNMSSLELGDSALYFCASSLALQGANTEAFFGQGTRLTVV.

Concerning this clone itself: One end of the junction is discordant with germline, which a read error may explain. The CDR3 is cut off 3 residues early in the read; its end comes from the germline J gene. This chain uses TRBV7-7 with TRBJ2-5; D could derive from TRBD1 or TRBD2 (5 bases each). The germline V gene encodes CDR1 SSHAT and CDR2 FNYEAQ (reference sequence). CDR3 length: 13 amino acids. Partial CDR3 DNA: TGTGCTAGCAGCTACCAGGGAGCTGAGACC. It yields the protein CASSYQGAET. The entire CDR3 reads CASSYQGAETQYF.

Note on this clone: The sequence runs out 3 residues before the end of the CDR3; the remainder is reconstructed from the germline J gene. The chain recombines TRBV19 with TRBJ2-7, with D tentatively TRBD1 (6 bases). The V end was cut by 5 bases, the J end by 3 bases, with 17 bases between. Germline V gene data show CDR1 as LNHDA and CDR2 as SQIVND (reference sequence). This CDR3 has 15 amino acids. CDR3 DNA (partial): TGTGCCAGTAGTTCCTCGACAGGTTCTATCTACGAG. Protein product: CASSSSTGSIYE. The CDR3 in full is CASSSSTGSIYEQYF.

Note on this clone: The read comes to an end 3 residues before the CDR3 does, leaving the germline J gene to fill in the end. This chain links TRBV29-1 with TRBJ1-2, with 9 bases aligning to TRBD1. V lost 6 bases and J lost 2; bases outside the gene matches: 10. Germline lookup yields CDR1 SQVTM and CDR2 ANQGSEA. This CDR3 has 15 residues. The CDR3 here is CSVPNPTGGNYGYTF. The sequenced part of the CDR3 DNA is TGCAGCGTCCCCAACCCGACAGGGGGGAACTATGGC.

With regard to this clone: From the germline J gene comes the end of the CDR3, since the read stops 3 residues before it. The rearrangement uses TRBV4-1 and TRBJ2-1, with D perhaps matching TRBD2 (6 bases). This CDR3 has 15 residues. V lost 2 bases to trimming and J lost 8 bases, with 16 bases between them. The germline V gene has CDR1 MGHRA and CDR2 YSYEKL. CDR3 DNA, as far as it was read: TGCGCCAGCAGCCAAACTAGCAAACGAGTCTATGAG. Encoded protein: CASSQTSKRVYE. The full CDR3 reads CASSQTSKRVYEQFF.

About this clone: The read finishes 3 residues shy of the CDR3 end, and the germline J gene is used to complete it. The V call is TRBV30, the J call TRBJ2-7, with D uncertain. The CDR3 runs to 11 residues. Germline CDR1 GTSNPN, CDR2 SVGIG (reference sequence). Trimming removed 2 bases at V and 2 bases at J, with 4 bases between. The CDR3 sequence: CAWSSTYEQYF. The covered CDR3 bases are TGTGCCTGGAGTTCCACCTACGAG.

The sequenced part of the CDR3 DNA is TGTGCCAGCAGCTTAAACGTCAGGGGGGAGGATGGC. Amino acids: CASSLNVRGEDG. From start to end, the CDR3 is CASSLNVRGEDGYTF. The chain has TRBV7-2 and TRBJ1-2; 7 nucleotides align to TRBD1. The CDR3 extends 3 residues past the end of the read, so its final part is completed from the germline J gene. Germline CDR1 and CDR2: SGHTA and FQGNSA. V lost 2 bases, J lost 6 bases, and 9 bases stayed unmatched. The CDR3 length is 15 residues.

Remarks on this clone: The CDR3 goes on 3 residues after the read ends, and that part is filled in from the germline J gene. V usage is TRBV6-1 and J usage is TRBJ1-2; weak D call: TRBD1 (6 bases). Per the germline V gene, CDR1 is MNHNS and CDR2 is SASEGT. V gave up 0 bases and J gave up 3 bases, with 11 bases separating them. This CDR3 has 15 amino acids. The sequenced part of the CDR3 DNA is TGTGCCAGCAGTGAAGCTGGGGACATATACTATGGC. Its protein is CASSEAGDIYYG. The complete CDR3 sequence is CASSEAGDIYYGYTF.

With regard to this clone: Read data end 3 residues before the CDR3 end; the end is taken from the germline J gene. The chain combines TRBV4-1 with TRBJ2-3; D unclear. From germline, CDR1 is MGHRA and CDR2 YSYEKL. The CDR3 loop spans 15 amino acids. Trimming pared 1 base from V and 1 base from J, leaving 9 bases between. The part of the CDR3 DNA that was read is TGCGCCAGCAGCCAAGTGGCCGAAGGCACAGATACG. Encoded protein: CASSQVAEGTDT. The full CDR3 is CASSQVAEGTDTQYF.

Note on this clone: The sequence runs out 3 residues before the end of the CDR3; the remainder is reconstructed from the germline J gene. J is TRBJ2-5 and V is TRBV29-1; TRBD2 agrees at 8 bases. Germline V gene sequence: CDR1 SQVTM, CDR2 ANQGSEA. V was pared by 4 bases and J by 4 bases, with 11 bases of the junction left unmatched. The CDR3 spans 15 residues. CDR3 region: CSVVVTGGAGETQYF. CDR3 DNA, as far as it was read: TGCAGCGTTGTCGTAACCGGGGGGGCGGGAGAGACC.

Remarks on this clone: The CDR3 end is not reached by the read, which stops 3 residues before it; the germline J gene fills it in. This rearrangement joins TRBV6-4 to TRBJ2-1; TRBD1 might be the D (5 bases). Per the germline V gene, CDR1 is MRHNA and CDR2 is SNTAGT. The CDR3 covers 13 residues. Trimming removed 4 bases at V and 9 bases at J, with 13 bases between. The CDR3 sequence is CASSADSKTEQFF. Partial CDR3 DNA: TGTGCCAGCAGTGCAGACAGTAAGACTGAG.

As regards this clone: The missing CDR3 end, 3 residues past where the read stops, is filled in from the germline J gene. Other nucleotide sequences from this sample produce the same CDR3. The chain joins TRBV20-1 to TRBJ2-1, with 9 bases aligning to TRBD2. The J segment lost 2 bases and the V segment lost 3 bases, leaving 5 bases of the junction unmatched. The CDR3 extends over 15 amino acids. Germline V gene sequence: CDR1 DFQATT, CDR2 SNEGSKA (reference sequence). CDR3 amino acids: CSASILAGTYNEQFF. Incomplete CDR3 DNA: TGCAGTGCTAGTATCCTAGCGGGAACCTACAATGAG.

Of note for this clone: With the read ending 3 residues before the CDR3 end, the germline J gene is used to fill in that end. The chain carries TRBV5-4 and TRBJ1-3; 8 positions agree with TRBD1. The CDR3 is made up of 16 amino acids. CDR1 and CDR2 from the germline V gene are SGHNT and YYREEE (reference sequence). V was clipped by 4 bases and J by 0 bases; unmatched bases: 6. Incomplete CDR3 DNA: TGTGCCAGCAGCATACAGGGGGTCCACTCTGGAAACACC. It is translated as CASSIQGVHSGNT. The whole CDR3 is CASSIQGVHSGNTIYF.

Of note for this clone: The DNA ends 3 residues before the CDR3 does, and the rest of the CDR3 is filled in from the germline J gene. This chain links TRBV5-1 with TRBJ2-3; 7 nucleotides line up with TRBD2. The V segment lost 0 bases and the J segment 3 bases; nucleotides outside the gene matches: 4. Germline V gene sequence: CDR1 SGHRS, CDR2 YFSETQ. The CDR3 runs 15 residues. This CDR3 is CASSLAVGGTDTQYF. The sequenced CDR3 bases are TGCGCCAGCAGCTTGGCCGTCGGGGGGACAGATACG. Full variable domain (missing parts from reference TRBV5-1 and TRBJ2-3): KAGVTQTPRYLIKTRGQQVTLSCSPISGHRSVSWYQQTPGQGLQFLFEYFSETQRNKGNFPGRFSGRQFSNSRSEMNVSTLELGDSALYLCASSLAVGGTDTQYFGPGTRLTVL.

Comment on this clone: The CDR3 end is not reached by the read, which stops 3 residues before it; the germline J gene fills it in. The chain combines TRBV11-2 with TRBJ1-2, with 8 nucleotides matching TRBD1. Germline lookup yields CDR1 SGHAT and CDR2 FQNNGV. The CDR3 consists of 15 residues. The DNA read from the CDR3 is TGTGCCAGCAGCTCCGACGGGACCGGACAGGGCGGC. Translation: CASSSDGTGQGG. The entire CDR3 protein reads CASSSDGTGQGGYTF.

Notes on this clone: Read data end 3 residues before the CDR3 end; the end is taken from the germline J gene. The J gene is TRBJ1-2, the V gene TRBV18, with TRBD1 identical over 11 bases. The CDR3 totals 16 residues. Germline CDR1 is KGHSH and CDR2 is LQKENI. CDR3 in amino acids: CASSRLGTGGIYDYTF. The sequenced CDR3 bases are TGTGCCAGCTCGCGACTCGGGACAGGGGGAATTTACGAC. Supplemented by reference TRBV18 and TRBJ1-2, the full variable domain reads NAGVMQNPRHLVRRRGQEARLRCSPMKGHSHVYWYRQLPEEGLKFMVYLQKENIIDESGMPKERFSAEFPKEGPSILRIQQVVRGDSAAYFCASSRLGTGGIYDYTFGSGTRLTVV.